Listed below are T cell receptor beta chains from one sample, sequenced in a study of T cells in Graves' hyperthyroidism and ophthalmopathy. MiXCR, run by TCRdb on the multiplex PCR reads, gives a single entry per CDR3 protein. The sample carries 600,000 or so distinct CDR3 sequences, around 14% recorded once. Sequenced input: blood. The source is a young woman with Graves' ophthalmopathy. The CDR3 runs from the conserved cysteine through the conserved F or W. The order of the fields is clone size, D gene, V gene, J gene, CDR3 DNA, CDR3 protein. A D gene is named only where the DNA matches it firmly. Clone size is shown for a subset of rows, as once, few, many or a class of expanded clone.

>many|.|TRBV6-2/TRBV6-3|TRBJ2-7
TGTGCCAGCAGTTACTGGTTCAGCTACGAGCAGTACTTC
CASSYWFSYEQYF
>many|TRBD1|TRBV5-1|TRBJ1-1
TGCGCCAGCAGCTTCCAGGGGGGAGAAGCTGAAGCTTTCTTT
CASSFQGGEAEAFF
>.|TRBD1|TRBV6-1|TRBJ1-1
TGTGCCAGCAGCCGCGCGACAGGGTGGACTGAAGCTTTCTTT
CASSRATGWTEAFF
>many|TRBD1|TRBV27|TRBJ1-5
TGTGCCAGCAGTAGTATTACAGGGGCCGCAATATATGGCAATCAGCCCCAGCATTTT
CASSSITGAAIYGNQPQHF
>.|TRBD2|TRBV6-5|TRBJ2-3
TGTGCCAGCAGTTACATAGCGGGAGCTAGTAGGGATACGCAGTATTTT
CASSYIAGASRDTQYF
>many|.|TRBV7-9|TRBJ1-1
TGTGCCAGCAGCAGAGTGAACACTGAAGCTTTCTTT
CASSRVNTEAFF
>many|.|TRBV4-3|TRBJ1-2
TGCGCCAGCAGCCTGGGGCGGGGGAGTAACTATGGCTACACCTTC
CASSLGRGSNYGYTF
>few|.|TRBV5-8|TRBJ2-1
TGTGCCAGCAGCCCGGCTACGGGACGGAGCTCCTACAATGAGCAGTTCTTC
CASSPATGRSSYNEQFF
>many|TRBD1|TRBV6-5|TRBJ1-1
TGTGCCAGCAGTTACGCCGGGACAGGGGAAGCTGAAGCTTTCTTT
CASSYAGTGEAEAFF
>many|TRBD1|TRBV5-5|TRBJ1-1
TGTGCCAGCAGCTTGGAGGTCGCTAGGGGGCTAGGGTCCATGAACACTGAAGCTTTCTTT
CASSLEVARGLGSMNTEAFF
>many|.|TRBV12-3/TRBV12-4|TRBJ1-5
TGTGCCAGCAGTTCCATGACAGGCAATCAGCCCCAGCATTTT
CASSSMTGNQPQHF
>.|.|TRBV29-1|TRBJ2-1
TGCAGTTGGAGCGAAGGGGAGAATGAGCAGTTCTTC
CSWSEGENEQFF
>.|.|TRBV30|TRBJ2-1
TGTGCCTGGAGTGTGTTGACAGCCTCCTACAATGAGCAGTTCTTC
CAWSVLTASYNEQFF
>many|.|TRBV28|TRBJ1-2
TGTGCCAGCAGTTTGTGGACAGTAGCTAACTATGGCTACACCTTC
CASSLWTVANYGYTF
>many|.|TRBV20-1|TRBJ2-1
TGCAGTGCTAGAGGGTGGGGGTCGCGTCAGGATGAGCAGTTCTTC
CSARGWGSRQDEQFF
>many|.|TRBV28|TRBJ2-5
TGTGCCAGCAGTTTCCTTCTGGGGGCGTCGGACCAAGAGACCCAGTACTTC
CASSFLLGASDQETQYF
>.|.|TRBV19|TRBJ1-2
TGTGCCAGTAGTATCTGGGGGACTAGGACAGAGAACTATGGCTACACCTTC
CASSIWGTRTENYGYTF
>.|.|TRBV9|TRBJ2-7
TGTGCCAGCAGCGTAGCCCAGGCCCTAGCCTACGAGCAGTACTTC
CASSVAQALAYEQYF
>many|.|TRBV15|TRBJ1-1
TGTGCCACGAGAAGAGTTGGGGGGCAACGGAACACTGAAGCTTTCTTT
CATRRVGGQRNTEAFF
>many|TRBD2|TRBV27|TRBJ2-1
TGTGCCAGCATTAAATCCTGGACTAGCGGCCGCAATGAGCAGTTCTTC
CASIKSWTSGRNEQFF
>.|.|TRBV29-1|TRBJ2-7
TGCAGCTATAAGGAAGGGACGGGGGAGCAGTACTTC
CSYKEGTGEQYF
>many|TRBD1|TRBV14|TRBJ1-5
TGTGCCAGCAGCCAAGATCCTGGGACAGATAGCAATCAGCCCCAGCATTTT
CASSQDPGTDSNQPQHF
>.|.|TRBV19|TRBJ1-2
TGTGCCAGTAGTAGGCAGAGCCACGCTAACTATGGCTACACCTTC
CASSRQSHANYGYTF
>many|.|TRBV19|TRBJ1-6
TGTGCCAGCTCTGACCTGTTCATAGGATCACCCCTCCACTTT
CASSDLFIGSPLHF
>many|.|TRBV7-8|TRBJ1-3
TGTGCCAGCAGCTTAGTAGGGGGGATTGCTGGAAACACCATATATTTT
CASSLVGGIAGNTIYF
>few|.|TRBV20-1|TRBJ1-4
TGCAGTGCTAGCGGGGAAAAACTGTTTTTT
CSASGEKLFF
>many|TRBD2|TRBV12-3/TRBV12-4|TRBJ2-3
TGTGCCAGCAGTTTAAGCGGGAGGGCAGATACGCAGTATTTT
CASSLSGRADTQYF
>few|TRBD2|TRBV18|TRBJ2-7
TGTGCCAGCTCACCACGCGGGACTAGTATCTACGAGCAGTACTTC
CASSPRGTSIYEQYF
>few|.|TRBV7-9|TRBJ1-2
TGTGCCAGCAGCTTCCTAGGGGCAGGGAGCTATGGCTACACCTTC
CASSFLGAGSYGYTF
>many|TRBD2|TRBV20-1|TRBJ2-1
TGCAGTGCTAGACCTCCCGGGAGGCCCTACAATGAGCAGTTCTTC
CSARPPGRPYNEQFF
>many|.|TRBV11-2|TRBJ2-7
TGTGCCAGCAGCTTAGATTTTCGTGGCAGGGCGGAGTACGAGCAGTACTTC
CASSLDFRGRAEYEQYF
>few|.|TRBV27|TRBJ1-5
TGTGCCAGCAGTTTCCGCGGGGGCGCGGGCAATCAGCCCCAGCATTTT
CASSFRGGAGNQPQHF
>.|TRBD2|TRBV5-6|TRBJ2-3
TGTGCCAGCAGTCCCGGACTAGCGGGAGGTCCTACAGATACGCAGTATTTT
CASSPGLAGGPTDTQYF